Listed below are T cell receptor beta chains from one sample, sequenced in a study of blood T cell repertoires in COVID-19. Clones were sequenced by immunoSEQ multiplex PCR, and TCRdb holds only the in-frame ones, with some missing. The table lists about 150,000 clones, around nine tenths of them singletons. Sequenced sample: peripheral blood. These receptors all stem from a human donor in a cohort sampled during active COVID-19. Both conserved end residues are part of each CDR3. Clone size is shown for a subset of rows, as once, few, many or a class of expanded clone.

>TRBV7-2|15|-|TRBJ2-4
CASSSQGPAKNIQYF
>TRBV27|16|-|TRBJ1-5
CASRRMGTGGFQPQHF
>TRBV2|15|-|TRBJ1-5
CASKEQGNSNQPQHF
>TRBV4-3|17|few|TRBJ2-3
CASSQGLARGGTDTQYF
>TRBV19|15|few|TRBJ1-1
CASSRTGRRGYEAFF
>TRBV10-3|16|-|TRBJ2-3
CAISTGTQKVTDTQYF
>TRBV12-3/TRBV12-4|13|-|TRBJ2-1
CASSGLAGTEQFF
>TRBV27|13|-|TRBJ2-7
CASSSPLSYEQYF
>TRBV5-6|15|-|TRBJ2-7
CASSQPIAGKYEQYF
>TRBV5-1|14|once|TRBJ1-6
CATSTGDPNSPLHF
>TRBV18|15|-|TRBJ2-5
CASSPLQAVQETQYF
>TRBV4-2|15|-|TRBJ1-3
CASSQGQGSGNTIYF
>TRBV19|15|-|TRBJ1-3
CASSLRQGAGNTIYF
>TRBV4-2|20|-|TRBJ1-5
CASSQDLGRGSIYSNQPQHF
>TRBV6-5|13|-|TRBJ1-2
CASSYRQGNGYTF
>TRBV6-2/TRBV6-3|13|-|TRBJ2-5
CASSTDGGRAQYF
>TRBV30|13|once|TRBJ2-7
CAWSVDSSYEQYF
>TRBV19|13|-|TRBJ1-2
CASSGETGFGYTF
>TRBV9|13|-|TRBJ1-1
CASSVQLRTEAFF
>TRBV30|12|-|TRBJ1-4
CARPTGDEKLFF
>TRBV27|15|-|TRBJ2-2
CASSLSRGHTGELFF
>TRBV15|15|-|TRBJ2-2
CATSRGGTFRGELFF
>TRBV7-6|14|-|TRBJ1-3
CASSPGTVGNTIYF
>TRBV5-8|17|-|TRBJ2-3
CASSYSGLAGAPSTQYF
>TRBV28|15|-|TRBJ2-7
CASSFAAGGKYEQYF